Listed below are T cell receptor beta chains from one sample, sequenced in a study of beta chain features in type 1 diabetes. Data came from immunoSEQ multiplex PCR; TCRdb stores just in-frame clones and leaves some out. The table shows more than 300,000 clones, with over 10% occurring only once. The specimen was naive CD4+ T cells from blood. The receptors here all came from a young man in good health. Each CDR3 is given with its conserved first and last residue.

TRBV15	TRBJ1-6	CATSRDNGQAALHF
TRBV5-1	TRBJ2-1	CASSSRLTSENEQFF
TRBV7-9	TRBJ2-1	CASSSLIAGVHNEQFF
TRBV5-5	TRBJ1-2	CASSLTELSGYTF
TRBV7-9	TRBJ2-6	CASSRGDRGLSGANVLTF
TRBV7-2	TRBJ2-7	CASSFTGTGAYEQYF
TRBV5-1	TRBJ2-2	CASSQLAGTGELFF
TRBV18	TRBJ1-6	CASSRSGEANSPLHF
TRBV9	TRBJ2-5	CASSPGLAGIAQETQYF
TRBV5-1	TRBJ2-1	CASSWSGTTDNEQFF
TRBV7-2	TRBJ1-2	CASSLHGDRGVGYTF